This entry lists 22 T cell receptor beta chains sequenced from one sample in a study of cytomegalovirus exposure and HLA in healthy donors. In the PCR, 60 Vbeta and 13 Jbeta primers were used. The repertoire was sequenced with immunoSEQ multiplex PCR; TCRdb's copy has only in-frame clones and lacks some. This sample yields approximately 76,000 clones, of which under 70% are seen a single time; 4.5% to 6% belongs to the top ten. Source material: PBMCs. Every receptor here comes from a man aged 30-40 years in good health and CMV-seropositive.

V usage is TRBV5-1 and J usage is TRBJ2-3; 7 bases map to TRBD1. In germline, CDR1 is SGHRS, CDR2 YFSETQ. The CDR3 consists of 14 residues. Trimming took 0 bases from V and 12 from J; bases not matched to a gene: 10. The CDR3 here is CASSLGLEGTVQYF. DNA of the CDR3: TGCGCCAGCAGCTTGGGCCTTGAGGGGACAGTACAGTATTTT.

J is TRBJ2-7 and V is TRBV28; unclear D gene. CDR3 length: 13 amino acids. CDR1 MDHEN and CDR2 SYDVKM come from the germline V gene. V was clipped by 5 bases and J by 4 bases, with 12 bases between them. CDR3 sequence reads: CASSLPPPYEQYF. CDR3 coding DNA: TGTGCCAGCAGTCTCCCCCCTCCTTACGAGCAGTACTTC.

This clone was observed a handful of times. The V and J genes are TRBV5-4 and TRBJ2-2; D is unclear. Germline CDR1 is SGHNT and CDR2 is YYREEE (reference sequence). This CDR3 contains 14 residues. Trimming left V 5 bases short and J 0 bases short, with 8 bases between. CDR3 in amino acids: CASRRSANTGELFF. CDR3 sequence (DNA): TGTGCCAGCAGGAGATCCGCGAACACCGGGGAGCTGTTTTTT. Using reference TRBV5-4 and TRBJ2-2 for the parts outside the CDR3, the full variable domain is ETGVTQSPTHLIKTRGQQVTLRCSSQSGHNTVSWYQQALGQGPQFIFQYYREEENGRGNFPPRFSGLQFPNYSSELNVNALELDDSALYLCASRRSANTGELFFGEGSRLTVL.

The V call is TRBV29-1, the J call TRBJ2-1; 7 positions match TRBD1. This CDR3 contains 15 residues. J lost 5 bases, V lost 6 bases, and 13 bases had no gene match. In germline, CDR1 is SQVTM, CDR2 ANQGSEA. CDR3 region: CSVRGSGRGNNEQFF. The DNA for the CDR3 is TGCAGCGTCCGCGGGTCGGGCAGGGGGAACAATGAGCAGTTCTTC.

The chain uses TRBV7-9 and TRBJ2-1; 11 nucleotides agree with TRBD2. J gave up 9 bases and V 2 bases, and 6 bases lay outside the gene matches. Germline V gives CDR1 SEHNR, CDR2 FQNEAQ (reference sequence). This CDR3 is built from 15 residues. The CDR3 spells CASSLSLAGGGEQFF. CDR3 in DNA: TGTGCCAGCAGCTTAAGCCTAGCGGGAGGCGGTGAGCAGTTCTTC.

The V gene is TRBV11-3, the J gene TRBJ2-3; 7 nucleotides match TRBD1. J gave up 0 bases and V 5 bases, and 5 bases lay outside the gene matches. Germline V gene lookup returns CDR1 SGHNT and CDR2 YENEEA. The CDR3 has 15 amino acids. The CDR3 DNA is TGTGCCAGCAGCCCGGGACAGCCCAGCACAGATACGCAGTATTTT. Protein product: CASSPGQPSTDTQYF.

This clone occurred a few times. V is TRBV5-4 and J is TRBJ2-5; 7 bases are a match to TRBD2. The CDR3 sequence is 15 residues long. The germline gives CDR1 SGHNT, CDR2 YYREEE (reference sequence). V lost 4 bases to trimming and J lost 5 bases; unmatched junction nucleotides: 11. The CDR3 reads CASSNNLGGSETQYF. The DNA of the CDR3 is TGTGCCAGCAGCAATAACCTGGGGGGGTCCGAGACCCAGTACTTC.

The gene calls are TRBV7-8 and TRBJ2-1, with TRBD2 matching 12 bases. V was pared by 6 bases and J by 4 bases, with 1 base of the junction left unmatched. Germline CDR1 is SGHVS and CDR2 is FQNEAQ. This CDR3 contains 14 residues. The CDR3 region has the DNA TGTGCCAGCAGGACTAGCGGGGGTTACAATGAGCAGTTCTTC. This translates into CASRTSGGYNEQFF.

The chain uses TRBV5-6 and TRBJ1-5; tentative D call: TRBD1 (6 bases). With 5 bases removed from V and 0 bases from J, the gap between germline ends came to 9 bases. Per germline, CDR1 SGHDT and CDR2 YYEEEE. This CDR3 comprises 14 residues. The CDR3 DNA sequence: TGTGCCAGCAGTCGGACAGTTAGCAATCAGCCCCAGCATTTT. Protein: CASSRTVSNQPQHF.

This clone was seen a handful of times. This chain connects TRBV28 to TRBJ2-7; 11 nucleotides agree with TRBD1. V gave up 8 bases and J gave up 3 bases; unmatched junction bases: 15. Germline V gene data show CDR1 as MDHEN and CDR2 as SYDVKM. The CDR3 is 17 amino acids. This CDR3 is CASLGQGASLAVYEQYF. DNA for the CDR3: TGTGCCAGCCTCGGACAGGGGGCTTCGCTAGCGGTCTACGAGCAGTACTTC.

This chain connects TRBV5-5 to TRBJ1-1, with D perhaps matching TRBD1 (5 bases). The V gene's germline CDR1 is SGHKS and CDR2 YYEKEE (reference sequence). The ends were cut back, 2 bases at V and 5 bases at J, with 13 bases in the middle. The CDR3 covers 14 residues. This CDR3 is CASSFREAFTEAFF. Written as DNA, the CDR3 is TGTGCCAGCAGCTTCAGGGAGGCGTTTACTGAAGCTTTCTTT.

This chain connects TRBV10-3 to TRBJ2-7; TRBD2 is a possible D gene (6 bases). This CDR3 contains 15 residues. V shed 0 bases and J shed 5 bases, with 14 bases lying between them. Germline assignment: CDR1 ENHRY and CDR2 SYGVKD. The CDR3 sequence is CAISESETGVHEQYF. For the CDR3, the DNA is TGTGCCATCAGTGAGTCGGAGACGGGGGTGCACGAGCAGTACTTC.

V usage is TRBV2 and J usage is TRBJ2-3; 7 bases fit TRBD1. Germline V gene lookup returns CDR1 SNHLY and CDR2 FYNNEI. V lost 3 bases and J lost 5; bases outside the gene matches: 8. The CDR3 length is 15 residues. In DNA, the CDR3 is TGTGCCAGCAGTGATTACGACAGGGTTGTAGATACGCAGTATTTT. The encoded protein is CASSDYDRVVDTQYF.

This clone was found a few times. The J gene is TRBJ2-2, the V gene TRBV6-7; D may be TRBD1 (6 bases). TRBV6-7 carries the ORF label, with uncertain function. Trimming removed 0 bases from V and 8 bases from J, with 16 bases in between. This CDR3 is 16 amino acids long. The CDR3 here is CASSYSPGQYQGELFF. In nucleotides, the CDR3 is TGTGCCAGCAGTTACTCCCCTGGACAGTACCAAGGGGAGCTGTTTTTT.

The V call is TRBV28, the J call TRBJ2-5; 7 nucleotides align to TRBD2. TRBJ2-7 explains the end of the DNA better; the J call may be wrong. The germline gives CDR1 MDHEN, CDR2 SYDVKM. This CDR3 has 14 amino acids. CDR3 loop: CASSLSGGGYEQYF. The CDR3 nucleotides are TGTGCCAGCAGTTTATCTGGGGGAGGGTACGAGCAGTACTTC.

This chain uses TRBV7-3 with TRBJ2-2; 14 positions agree with TRBD2. The CDR3 loop spans 18 amino acids. With V trimmed by 5 bases and J by 6 bases, 11 bases remained unmatched. Germline CDR1 and CDR2: SGHTA and FQGTGA. Here the CDR3 DNA reads TGTGCCAGCAGCCCGGGGACTAGCGGGGGCCTATTAGCCGGGGAGCTGTTTTTT. This codes for CASSPGTSGGLLAGELFF.

This clone was detected once. The chain combines TRBV4-1 with TRBJ2-2, with D unresolved. Germline V lookup: CDR1 MGHRA, CDR2 YSYEKL. The CDR3 sequence is 14 residues long. V was clipped by 0 bases and J by 5 bases, with 7 bases between them. CDR3 sequence reads: CASSQESTTGELFF. In DNA, the CDR3 is TGCGCCAGCAGCCAAGAGAGTACGACCGGGGAGCTGTTTTTT.

The chain joins TRBV6-5 to TRBJ1-2; D is possibly TRBD1 (5 bases). CDR1 and CDR2 (germline): MNHEY, SVGAGI. The CDR3 contains 15 residues. The ends were cut back, 4 bases at V and 4 bases at J, with 16 bases in the middle. The CDR3 reads CASSSSGGIAYGYTF. The DNA of the CDR3 is TGTGCCAGCAGTTCTAGTGGGGGGATTGCCTATGGCTACACCTTC.

This clone was observed a handful of times. V gene TRBV15 combines with J gene TRBJ2-3; 9 bases match TRBD1. Looked up from germline, CDR1 is LNHNV and CDR2 is YYDKDF (reference sequence). Trimming cost V 4 bases and J 0 bases; bases outside gene matches: 17. The CDR3 sequence is 20 residues long. The CDR3 DNA follows: TGTGCCACCAGCACGTCCCGGGACAGGGAAACTGGGGTTAGCACAGATACGCAGTATTTT. This translates into CATSTSRDRETGVSTDTQYF.

In this sample, this clone turned up once. The chain carries TRBV11-3 and TRBJ2-7; TRBD2 aligns across 7 bases. The CDR3 is 13 residues long. V was pared by 5 bases and J by 0 bases, with 1 base of the junction left unmatched. CDR1 SGHNT and CDR2 YENEEA come from the germline V gene. The CDR3: CASSRGSSYEQYF. CDR3 nucleotide sequence: TGTGCCAGCAGCCGCGGGAGCTCCTACGAGCAGTACTTC.

The rearrangement joins TRBV13 to TRBJ1-2; 7 bases agree with TRBD1. The CDR3 covers 13 residues. V shed 5 bases, J shed 2 bases, and the junction held 2 bases outside the gene matches. Germline CDR1 reads PRHDT; CDR2 reads FYEKMQ (reference sequence). In DNA form, the CDR3 reads TGTGCCAGCAGCCCGACAGGGAACTATGGCTACACCTTC. Translated, it gives CASSPTGNYGYTF.

This clone was found a few times. The chain uses TRBV5-1 and TRBJ1-1; the D is unclear. The CDR3 totals 15 residues. Germline V gives CDR1 SGHRS, CDR2 YFSETQ. V was cut by 5 bases and J by 3 bases, with 17 bases left in between. CDR3 coding DNA: TGCGCCAGCAGTTCCATACGGGGTGTTGACACTGAAGCTTTCTTT. Its protein is CASSSIRGVDTEAFF.